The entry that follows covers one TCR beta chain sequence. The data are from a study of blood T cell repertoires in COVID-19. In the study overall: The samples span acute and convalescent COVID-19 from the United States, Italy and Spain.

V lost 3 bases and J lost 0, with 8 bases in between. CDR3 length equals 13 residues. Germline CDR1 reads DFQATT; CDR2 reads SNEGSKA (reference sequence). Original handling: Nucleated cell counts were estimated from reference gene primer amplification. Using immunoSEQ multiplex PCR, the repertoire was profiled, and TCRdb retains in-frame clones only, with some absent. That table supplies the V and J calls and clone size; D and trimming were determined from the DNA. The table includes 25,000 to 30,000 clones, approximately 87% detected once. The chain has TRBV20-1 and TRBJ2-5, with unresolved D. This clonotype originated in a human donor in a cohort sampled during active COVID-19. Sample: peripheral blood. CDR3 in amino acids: CSASVLDQETQYF. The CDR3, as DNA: TGCAGTGCTAGTGTGCTAGACCAAGAGACCCAGTACTTC.